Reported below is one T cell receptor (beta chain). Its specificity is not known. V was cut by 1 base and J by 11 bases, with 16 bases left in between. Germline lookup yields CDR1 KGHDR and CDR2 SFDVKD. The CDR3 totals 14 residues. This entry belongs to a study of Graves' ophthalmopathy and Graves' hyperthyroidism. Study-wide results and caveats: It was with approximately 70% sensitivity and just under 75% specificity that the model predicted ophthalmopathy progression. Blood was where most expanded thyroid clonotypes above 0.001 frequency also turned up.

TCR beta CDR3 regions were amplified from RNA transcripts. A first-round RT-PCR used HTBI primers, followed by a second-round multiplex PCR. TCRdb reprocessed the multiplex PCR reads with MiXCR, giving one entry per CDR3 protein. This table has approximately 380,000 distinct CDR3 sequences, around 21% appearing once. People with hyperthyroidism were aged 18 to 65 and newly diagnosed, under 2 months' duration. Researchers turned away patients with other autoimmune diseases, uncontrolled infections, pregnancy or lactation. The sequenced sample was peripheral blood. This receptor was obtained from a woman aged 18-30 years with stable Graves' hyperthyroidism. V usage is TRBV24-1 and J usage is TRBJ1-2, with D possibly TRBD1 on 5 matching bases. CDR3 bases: TGTGCCACCAGTGATTTCCCGCGACAGTACGGTTACACCTTC. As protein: CATSDFPRQYGYTF.